This T cell receptor (beta chain) was recovered during a study of T cell responses to AZD1222 COVID-19 vaccine (dated by TCRdb to the early 2020s). General notes on the study: TCR sequencing covered over 230 trial participants: 200 to 220 given two doses of AZD1222 and approximately 26 given two doses of MenACWY control vaccine. Trial participants were enrolled by age into subgroups of 18-55, 56-69 and 70-plus years, and roughly 150, 30 and 60 TCR-sequenced participants, respectively, were included in these subgroups.

To note about this clone: Its antigen is unknown. Base qualities are not recorded, but no much larger clone differs from it by a single base.

V and J are truncated by 12 bases and 7 bases respectively, leaving an intervening sequence of 23 bases. The CDR3 spans 14 residues, from the cysteine through the phenylalanine. Only CDR3 DNA remains: 42 bases, in frame from the first base. The germline V gene yields KGHDR for CDR1 and SFDVKD for CDR2. The time point label, as the study defines it: about 28 days (+/-7) after the second vaccine dose. AZD1222 recipients whose second dose came at about 4 weeks and those whose second dose came at about 12 weeks were combined into one group, since spike-specific TCR depth and breadth did not differ between the two schedules. The vaccinee samples were drawn from two UK trials, COV001 and COV002, one of which was a single-blind randomized controlled phase 2/3 trial testing AZD1222 (ChAdOx1 nCoV-19) in healthy adults. For TCRbeta chain sequencing, PBMC samples were collected from trial participants at day 0 and at day 28 after the second dose.

Results and caveats for the whole study, not just this receptor: Reportedly, close to half of the unique spike-specific TCRs recognized epitopes lying outside the regions that are mutated in the B.1.351 and B.1.1.7 variants. Conclusions about previously exposed vaccinees were limited because only six AZD1222 recipients were SARS-CoV-2 seropositive at baseline. In the small 56-69-year group, the increase in depth fell short of significance, most likely because of low power. The vaccine-associated CD4 TCRs covered the entire spike protein, and the dominant responses fell in regions 160-218 and 743-854. Because no day 14 peak-response samples were available, repertoires were characterized only after the peak T cell response. After two AZD1222 doses, spike-specific TCR breadth and depth were significantly higher than at day 0 and than in MenACWY recipients. Participants were mostly white British, with more females than males. The authors suggested clonal diversity may have been underestimated.

The CDR3 regions of human TCRbeta chains were subjected to immunosequencing. The authors' pipeline ran thus. Repertoire TCRs were checked for matches against a reference library of SARS-CoV-2-specific TCRs that had been generated using the MIRA antigen-specificity platform. Breadth was defined as the fraction of unique TCRs that were SARS-CoV-2-associated. Depth was defined as the fraction of total T cells that were SARS-CoV-2-associated. Using the MIRA data, each spike-specific TCR was assigned both to the spike region to which the TCR was reactive and to a CD4 or CD8 class. Log10-transformed breadth and depth values were compared by one-way ANOVA with Sidak's multiple comparisons tests. Here the immuneACCESS table is served through TCRdb, limited to in-frame sequences with V and J called. Missing clones are a known gap in these copies; in checked studies unresolved V genes cover under half, and the rest lacks a known reason. V and J calls and clone size are as listed in that table; D and trimming were resolved from the DNA. For this sample there are some 120,000 clones; around 89% appear just once. In total, the top ten clones hold around a tenth of the sample.

This receptor was taken from an adult who received the AZD1222 COVID-19 vaccine. Recombination linked TRBV24-1 to TRBJ1-1; D gene: possibly TRBD1, on 6 matching bases. The sequences come from peripheral blood, collected 28 days after the second AZD1222 dose. DNA sequence: TGTGCCCCGCCGTACAGTAAGAGAGGGGGTGAAGCTTTCTTT. This sequence encodes CAPPYSKRGGEAFF.